The entry that follows covers one TCR beta chain sequence. As handled by the study authors: Researchers report that nucleated cell counts were estimated from reference gene primer amplification. Data came from immunoSEQ multiplex PCR; TCRdb stores just in-frame clones and leaves some out. The DNA was the basis for D and trimming; V, J and clone size are from that table. This table has 200,000 to 250,000 clones, 70% to 90% appearing once. This sample was taken from a study of blood T cell repertoires in COVID-19. Looking at the study overall: Samples came from the United States, Italy and Spain, spanning acute and convalescent COVID-19.

In germline, CDR1 is MNHEY, CDR2 SMNVEV (reference sequence). The CDR3 spans 16 residues. V was clipped by 7 bases and J by 6 bases; unmatched bases: 13. The sequence derives from a woman aged 18 to 35 who had recovered from COVID-19. The specimen sequenced was peripheral blood. The chain is built from TRBV27 and TRBJ2-1, with 9 positions matching TRBD2. The CDR3 sequence is CASTPLSSGRGNEQFF. The CDR3 coding sequence is TGTGCCAGCACCCCCCTAAGTAGCGGGAGAGGCAATGAGCAGTTCTTC.